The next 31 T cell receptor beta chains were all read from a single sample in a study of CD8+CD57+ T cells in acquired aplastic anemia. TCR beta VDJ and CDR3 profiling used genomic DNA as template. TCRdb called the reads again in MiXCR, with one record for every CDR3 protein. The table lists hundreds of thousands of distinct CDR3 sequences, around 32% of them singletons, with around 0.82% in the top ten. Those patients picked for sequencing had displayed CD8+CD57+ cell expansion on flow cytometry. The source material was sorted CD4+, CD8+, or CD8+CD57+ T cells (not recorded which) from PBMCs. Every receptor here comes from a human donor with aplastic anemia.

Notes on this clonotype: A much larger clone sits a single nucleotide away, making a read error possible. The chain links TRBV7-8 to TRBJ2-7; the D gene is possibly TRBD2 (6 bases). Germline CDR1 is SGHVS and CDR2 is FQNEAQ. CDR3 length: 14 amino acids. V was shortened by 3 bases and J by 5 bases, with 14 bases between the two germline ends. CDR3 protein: CASSLVGGTHEQYF. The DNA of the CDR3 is TGTGCCAGCAGCTTGGTCGGAGGGACTCACGAGCAGTACTTC.

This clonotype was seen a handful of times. The CDR3 nucleotides are TGTGCCTGGAGTCGCGGGACACCGGGCTCCTACGAGCAGTACTTC. The encoded protein is CAWSRGTPGSYEQYF. The V and J genes are TRBV30 and TRBJ2-7, with D perhaps matching TRBD1 or TRBD2 (6 bases each). The CDR3 sequence is 15 residues long. Trimming removed 2 bases at V and 0 bases at J, with 14 bases between. Germline V lookup: CDR1 GTSNPN, CDR2 SVGIG (reference sequence). Together with reference TRBV30 and TRBJ2-7, the CDR3 gives the full variable domain: SQTIHQWPATLVQPVGSPLSLECTVEGTSNPNLYWYRQAAGRGLQLLFYSVGIGQISSEVPQNLSASRPQDRQFILSSKKLLLSDSGFYLCAWSRGTPGSYEQYFGPGTRLTVT.

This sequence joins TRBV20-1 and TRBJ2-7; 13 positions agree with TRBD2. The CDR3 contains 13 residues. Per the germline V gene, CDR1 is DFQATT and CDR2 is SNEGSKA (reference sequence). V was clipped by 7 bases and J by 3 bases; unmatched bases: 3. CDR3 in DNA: TGCAGTGGGACTAGCGGGGGCGGCTACGAGCAGTACTTC. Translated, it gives CSGTSGGGYEQYF.

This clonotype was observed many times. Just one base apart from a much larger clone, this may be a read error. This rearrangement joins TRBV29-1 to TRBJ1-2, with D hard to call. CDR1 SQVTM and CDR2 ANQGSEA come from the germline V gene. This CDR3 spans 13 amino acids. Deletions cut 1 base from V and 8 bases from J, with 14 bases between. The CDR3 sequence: CSVEGWQRFGYTF. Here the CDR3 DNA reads TGCAGCGTTGAAGGGTGGCAGAGGTTCGGCTACACCTTC.

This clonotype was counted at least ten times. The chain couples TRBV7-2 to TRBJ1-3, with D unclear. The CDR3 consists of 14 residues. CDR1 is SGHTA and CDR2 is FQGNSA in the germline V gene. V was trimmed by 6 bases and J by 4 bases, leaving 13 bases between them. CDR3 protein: CASRSQREGNTIYF. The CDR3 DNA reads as TGTGCCAGCAGGTCCCAGAGGGAAGGAAACACCATATATTTT.

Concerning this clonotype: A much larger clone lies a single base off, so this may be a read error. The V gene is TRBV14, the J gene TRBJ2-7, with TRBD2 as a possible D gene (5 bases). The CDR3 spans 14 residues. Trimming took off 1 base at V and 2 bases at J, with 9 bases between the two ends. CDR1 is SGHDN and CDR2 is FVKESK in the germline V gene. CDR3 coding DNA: TGTGCCAGCAGCCAAGGGCCGGGAACCTACGAGCAGTACTTC. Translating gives CASSQGPGTYEQYF.

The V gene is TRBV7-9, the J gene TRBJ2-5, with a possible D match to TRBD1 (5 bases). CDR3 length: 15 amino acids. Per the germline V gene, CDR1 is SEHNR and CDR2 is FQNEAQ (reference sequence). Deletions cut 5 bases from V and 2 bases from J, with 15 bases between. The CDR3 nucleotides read TGTGCCAGCAGCCACAGACAGACAGTACAAGAGACCCAGTACTTC. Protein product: CASSHRQTVQETQYF.

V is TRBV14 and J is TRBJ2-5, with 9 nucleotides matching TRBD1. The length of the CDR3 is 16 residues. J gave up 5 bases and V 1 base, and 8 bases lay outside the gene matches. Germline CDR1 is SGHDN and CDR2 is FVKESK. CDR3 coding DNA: TGTGCCAGCAGCCAAGTAACAGGGGGCTTTTTGGAGACCCAGTACTTC. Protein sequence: CASSQVTGGFLETQYF.

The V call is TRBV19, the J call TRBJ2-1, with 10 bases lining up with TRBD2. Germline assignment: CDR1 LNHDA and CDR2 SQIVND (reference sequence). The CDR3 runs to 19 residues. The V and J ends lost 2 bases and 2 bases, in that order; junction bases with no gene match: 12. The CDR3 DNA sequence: TGTGCCAGTAGTATAAACCTAGCGGGGGTCCTGAACCCCTACAATGAGCAGTTCTTC. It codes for CASSINLAGVLNPYNEQFF.

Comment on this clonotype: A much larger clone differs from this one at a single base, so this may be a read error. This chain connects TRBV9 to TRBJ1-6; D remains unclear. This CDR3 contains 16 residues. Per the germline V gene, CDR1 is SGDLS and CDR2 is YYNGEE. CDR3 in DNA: TGTGCCAGCCGCGTAGCGGCCCAGCCCAATAATTCACCCCTCCACTTT. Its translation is CASRVAAQPNNSPLHF.

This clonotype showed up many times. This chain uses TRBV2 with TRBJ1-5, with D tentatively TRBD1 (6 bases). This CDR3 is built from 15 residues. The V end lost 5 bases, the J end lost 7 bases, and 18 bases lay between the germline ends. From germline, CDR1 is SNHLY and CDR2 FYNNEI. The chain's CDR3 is CASSLLNRVGQPQHF. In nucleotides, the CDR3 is TGTGCCAGCAGTCTTCTTAACAGGGTCGGGCAGCCCCAGCATTTT.

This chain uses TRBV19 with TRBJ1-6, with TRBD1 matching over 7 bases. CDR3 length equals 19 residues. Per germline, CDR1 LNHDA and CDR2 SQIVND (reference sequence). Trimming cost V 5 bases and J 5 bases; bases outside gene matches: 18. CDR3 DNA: TGTGCCAGTAGTCCCCGCCCCACGACAGGGCTTAATAATAATTCACCCCTCCACTTT. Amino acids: CASSPRPTTGLNNNSPLHF.

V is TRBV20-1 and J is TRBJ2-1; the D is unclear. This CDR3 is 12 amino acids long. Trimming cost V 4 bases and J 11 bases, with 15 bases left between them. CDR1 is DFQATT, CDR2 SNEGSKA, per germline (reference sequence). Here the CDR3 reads CSAKIPLFKQFF. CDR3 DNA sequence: TGCAGTGCTAAAATCCCTCTTTTTAAGCAGTTCTTC.

CDR3 region: CASSSKDRMAGELFF. The CDR3 DNA follows: TGTGCCAGCAGCTCCAAGGACAGAATGGCCGGGGAGCTGTTTTTT. The chain recombines TRBV7-9 with TRBJ2-2; tentative D call: TRBD1 (6 bases). V was trimmed by 4 bases and J by 6 bases, leaving 15 bases between them. There are 15 residues in the CDR3. Germline V gene data show CDR1 as SEHNR and CDR2 as FQNEAQ (reference sequence). The full variable domain, its missing parts supplied by reference TRBV7-9 and TRBJ2-2, is DTGVSQNPRHKITKRGQNVTFRCDPISEHNRLYWYRQTLGQGPEFLTYFQNEAQLEKSRLLSDRFSAERPKGSFSTLEIQRTEQGDSAMYLCASSSKDRMAGELFFGEGSRLTVL.

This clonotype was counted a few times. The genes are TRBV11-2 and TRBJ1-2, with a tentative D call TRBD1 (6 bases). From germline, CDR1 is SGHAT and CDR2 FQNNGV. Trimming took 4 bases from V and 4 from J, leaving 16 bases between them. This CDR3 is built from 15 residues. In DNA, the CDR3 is TGTGCCAGCAGCTCACTTCCACAGGGAAGCTATGGCTACACCTTC. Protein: CASSSLPQGSYGYTF.

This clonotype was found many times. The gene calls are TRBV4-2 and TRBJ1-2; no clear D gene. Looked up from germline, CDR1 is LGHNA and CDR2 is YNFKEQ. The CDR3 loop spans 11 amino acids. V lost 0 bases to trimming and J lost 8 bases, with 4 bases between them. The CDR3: CASSQEGGYTF. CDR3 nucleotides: TGTGCCAGCAGCCAAGAAGGCGGCTACACCTTC.

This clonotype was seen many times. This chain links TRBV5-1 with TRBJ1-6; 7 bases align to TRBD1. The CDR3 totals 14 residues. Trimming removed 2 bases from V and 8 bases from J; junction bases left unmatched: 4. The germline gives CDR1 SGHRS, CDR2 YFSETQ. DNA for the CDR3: TGCGCCAGCAGCTTCGACAGGGTGGATTCACCCCTCCACTTT. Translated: CASSFDRVDSPLHF.

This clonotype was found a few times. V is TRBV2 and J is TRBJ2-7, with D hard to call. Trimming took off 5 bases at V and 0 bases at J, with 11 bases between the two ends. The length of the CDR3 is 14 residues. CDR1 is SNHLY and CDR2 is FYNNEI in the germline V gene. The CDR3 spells CASSTVISSYEQYF. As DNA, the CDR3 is TGTGCCAGCAGTACGGTTATTAGCTCCTACGAGCAGTACTTC.

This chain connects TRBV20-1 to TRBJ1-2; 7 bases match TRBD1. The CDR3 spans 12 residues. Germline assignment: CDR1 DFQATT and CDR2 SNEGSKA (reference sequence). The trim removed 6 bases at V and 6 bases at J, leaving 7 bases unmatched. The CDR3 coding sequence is TGCAGTGCAACTACAGGGGCGGATGGCTACACCTTC. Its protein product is CSATTGADGYTF.

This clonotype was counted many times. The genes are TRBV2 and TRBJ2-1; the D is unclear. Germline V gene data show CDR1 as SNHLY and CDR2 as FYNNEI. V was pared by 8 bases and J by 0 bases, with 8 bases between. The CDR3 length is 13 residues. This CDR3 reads CASRSSSYNEQFF. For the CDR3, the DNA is TGTGCCAGCCGGTCGAGCTCCTACAATGAGCAGTTCTTC.

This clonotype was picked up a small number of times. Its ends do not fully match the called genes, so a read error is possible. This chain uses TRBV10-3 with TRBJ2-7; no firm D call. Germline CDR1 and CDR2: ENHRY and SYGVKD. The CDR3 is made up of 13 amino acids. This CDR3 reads CASSDGYSYEQYF. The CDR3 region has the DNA TGTGCCAGCAGTGACGGATACTCCTACGAGCAGTACTTC.

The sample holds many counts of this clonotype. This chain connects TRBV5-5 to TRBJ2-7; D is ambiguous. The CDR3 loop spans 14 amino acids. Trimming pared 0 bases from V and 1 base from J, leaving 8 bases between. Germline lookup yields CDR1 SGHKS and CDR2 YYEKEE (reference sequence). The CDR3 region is CASSLEQSSYEQYF. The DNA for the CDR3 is TGTGCCAGCAGCTTGGAGCAGTCATCCTACGAGCAGTACTTC.

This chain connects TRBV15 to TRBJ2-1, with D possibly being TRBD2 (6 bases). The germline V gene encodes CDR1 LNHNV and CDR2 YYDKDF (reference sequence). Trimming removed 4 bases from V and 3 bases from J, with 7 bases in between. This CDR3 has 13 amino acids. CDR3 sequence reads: CATSKDYYNEQFF. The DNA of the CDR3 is TGTGCCACCAGCAAGGACTACTACAATGAGCAGTTCTTC.

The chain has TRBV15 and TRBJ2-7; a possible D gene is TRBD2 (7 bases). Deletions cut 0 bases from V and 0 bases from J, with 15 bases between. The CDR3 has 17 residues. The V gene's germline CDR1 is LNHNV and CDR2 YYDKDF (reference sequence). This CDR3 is CATSRDTDSGASYEQYF. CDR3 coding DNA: TGTGCCACCAGCAGAGATACGGACAGCGGGGCCTCCTACGAGCAGTACTTC. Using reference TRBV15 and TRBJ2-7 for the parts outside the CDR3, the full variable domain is DAMVIQNPRYQVTQFGKPVTLSCSQTLNHNVMYWYQQKSSQAPKLLFHYYDKDFNNEADTPDNFQSRRPNTSFCFLDIRSPGLGDTAMYLCATSRDTDSGASYEQYFGPGTRLTVT.

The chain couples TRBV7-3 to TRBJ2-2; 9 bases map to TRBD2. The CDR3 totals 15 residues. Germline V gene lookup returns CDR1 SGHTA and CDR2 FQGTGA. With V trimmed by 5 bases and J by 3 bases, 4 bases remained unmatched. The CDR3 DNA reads TGTGCCAGCAGCCGGATAGCGGGGGACACCGGGGAGCTGTTTTTT. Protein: CASSRIAGDTGELFF.

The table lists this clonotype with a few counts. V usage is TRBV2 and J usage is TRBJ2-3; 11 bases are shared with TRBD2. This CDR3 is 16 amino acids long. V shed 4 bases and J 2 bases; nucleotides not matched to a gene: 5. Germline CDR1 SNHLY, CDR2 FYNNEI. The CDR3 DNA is TGTGCCAGCAGTGTACGACTAGCGGGGATCACAGATACGCAGTATTTT. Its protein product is CASSVRLAGITDTQYF.

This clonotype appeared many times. Here the CDR3 reads CASSLGTPSTDTQYF. The CDR3, as DNA: TGTGCCAGCAGCTTAGGCACGCCTAGCACAGATACGCAGTATTTT. This chain connects TRBV7-9 to TRBJ2-3; no definite D call. Trimming stripped 1 base from V and 0 bases from J, with 8 bases between. Germline assignment: CDR1 SEHNR and CDR2 FQNEAQ (reference sequence). CDR3 length: 15 residues.

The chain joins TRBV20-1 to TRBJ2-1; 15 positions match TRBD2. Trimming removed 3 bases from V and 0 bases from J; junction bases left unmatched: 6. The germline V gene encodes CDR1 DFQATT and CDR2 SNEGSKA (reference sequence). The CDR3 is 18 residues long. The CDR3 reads CSASPGLAGGTSYNEQFF. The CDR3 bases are TGCAGTGCTAGTCCTGGACTAGCGGGGGGGACCTCCTACAATGAGCAGTTCTTC.

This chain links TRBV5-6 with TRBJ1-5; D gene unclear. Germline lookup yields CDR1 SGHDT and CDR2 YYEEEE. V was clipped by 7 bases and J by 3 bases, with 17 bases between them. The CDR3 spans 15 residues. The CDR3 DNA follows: TGTGCCAGCGCCATCGCGGGAGTTAACAATCAGCCCCAGCATTTT. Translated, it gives CASAIAGVNNQPQHF.

Here the CDR3 DNA reads TGTGCCTGGAGTGTACCCGGGGCGATTTATGGCTACACCTTC. It translates to CAWSVPGAIYGYTF. V is TRBV19 and J is TRBJ1-2; possible D gene TRBD1, 5 bases. The V and J ends lost 11 bases and 5 bases respectively, with 21 bases between them. Germline V lookup: CDR1 LNHDA, CDR2 SQIVND (reference sequence). The CDR3 sequence is 14 residues long.

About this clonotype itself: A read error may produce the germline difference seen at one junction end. The CDR3 region is CASSTLAASTDTRYF. The CDR3 DNA reads as TGTGCCAGTAGTACGTTAGCGGCTAGCACAGATACGCGGTATTTT. The chain combines TRBV19 with TRBJ2-3; tentatively, D is TRBD2 (6 bases). The CDR3 totals 15 residues. Germline V gene sequence: CDR1 LNHDA, CDR2 SQIVND (reference sequence).